Presented here are 25 T cell receptor beta chains from one specimen sequenced in a study of PD-L1 blockade in urothelial cancer. TCRdb's copy holds only in-frame clones and misses some; the assay was immunoSEQ multiplex PCR. The sample has 25,000 to 35,000 clones; roughly three quarters are singletons. The sample's time point: peripheral blood 6 weeks after treatment start. The starting material was PBMCs, obtained around atezolizumab (anti-PD-L1) treatment. These receptors were taken from a man in his 70s with urothelial cancer.

The chain uses TRBV10-2 and TRBJ2-1, with 10 bases lining up with TRBD2. Germline V gene data show CDR1 as WSHSY and CDR2 as SAAADI. After removal of 6 bases from V and 9 bases from J, the junction contained 8 bases not matched to a gene. This CDR3 has 14 residues. The CDR3: CASSSAGGGREQFF. In nucleotides, the CDR3 is TGCGCCAGCAGCTCAGCGGGAGGGGGGCGTGAGCAGTTCTTC.

The rearrangement links TRBV7-2 to TRBJ2-5, with TRBD2 as a possible D gene (5 bases). This CDR3 has 15 amino acids. Germline CDR1 reads SGHTA; CDR2 reads FQGNSA. V lost 5 bases and J lost 4, with 17 bases in between. The CDR3, as DNA: TGTGCCAGCAGCCGGCCATCACTAGTGGGAGAGACCCAGTACTTC. It translates to CASSRPSLVGETQYF.

This chain's CDR3 is CASSRSGTSGGYEQFF. CDR3 nucleotide sequence: TGTGCCAGCTCACGTTCCGGGACTAGCGGGGGGTATGAGCAGTTCTTC. The rearrangement uses TRBV18 and TRBJ2-1; 15 bases match TRBD2. Trimming removed 4 bases from V and 8 bases from J; junction bases left unmatched: 6. The CDR3 contains 16 residues. Germline V CDR1 and CDR2: KGHSH, LQKENI.

This clone was seen a single time. V gene TRBV6-5 combines with J gene TRBJ1-2; the D gene is possibly TRBD1 (6 bases). The CDR3 totals 12 residues. Trimming pared 3 bases from V and 8 bases from J, leaving 10 bases between. In germline, CDR1 is MNHEY, CDR2 SVGAGI. The CDR3 protein is CASSYGDNGYTF. CDR3 bases: TGTGCCAGCAGTTATGGGGACAACGGCTACACCTTC.

CDR3 residues: CASSPLRPNNEQFF. CDR3 coding DNA: TGCGCCAGCAGCCCCCTGCGGCCCAACAATGAGCAGTTCTTC. The V and J genes are TRBV5-1 and TRBJ2-1; D uncertain. This CDR3 region has 14 residues. Germline loops: CDR1 SGHRS, CDR2 YFSETQ. V was clipped by 4 bases and J by 5 bases, with 13 bases between them.

In DNA form, the CDR3 reads TGCAGCGTTGAGGGCGCCTACAATGAGCAGTTCTTC. It is translated as CSVEGAYNEQFF. This sequence joins TRBV29-1 and TRBJ2-1, with no clear D. This CDR3 is built from 12 residues. V lost 3 bases, J lost 2 bases, and 5 bases lay in between. The germline gives CDR1 SQVTM, CDR2 ANQGSEA.

This clone showed up just once. V gene TRBV10-3 combines with J gene TRBJ2-1; TRBD2 matches at 11 bases. The germline V gene encodes CDR1 ENHRY and CDR2 SYGVKD. The CDR3 is 16 amino acids. V lost 6 bases and J lost 3; bases outside the gene matches: 7. The chain's CDR3 is CAISLTSGEYYNEQFF. CDR3 in DNA: TGTGCCATCAGCCTGACTAGCGGGGAATACTACAATGAGCAGTTCTTC.

CDR3 protein: CASSRLGQGENTEAFF. The CDR3 DNA is TGTGCCAGCAGCCGACTAGGACAGGGGGAAAACACTGAAGCTTTCTTT. This chain connects TRBV4-2 to TRBJ1-1; 10 nucleotides align to TRBD1. Per germline, CDR1 LGHNA and CDR2 YNFKEQ. The V and J ends lost 4 bases and 2 bases, in that order; junction bases with no gene match: 7. This CDR3 has 16 residues.

This chain uses TRBV10-3 with TRBJ2-7; tentative D call: TRBD1 (5 bases). Germline V gene lookup returns CDR1 ENHRY and CDR2 SYGVKD. The CDR3 extends over 13 amino acids. Trimming left V 3 bases short and J 7 bases short, with 13 bases between. The CDR3 sequence is CAISDSGLEEQYF. The CDR3 coding sequence is TGTGCCATCAGTGATTCAGGGTTAGAAGAGCAGTACTTC.

The chain combines TRBV7-6 with TRBJ2-3; 8 bases are a match to TRBD2. V shed 6 bases and J 2 bases; nucleotides not matched to a gene: 7. This CDR3 comprises 15 residues. Per the germline V gene, CDR1 is SGHVS and CDR2 is FNYEAQ. The DNA of the CDR3 is TGTGCCAGCAGTTCGGGGGGGGGCCACACAGATACGCAGTATTTT. Residues: CASSSGGGHTDTQYF.

V and J are TRBV6-5 and TRBJ1-4; 7 bases match TRBD1. This CDR3 is 14 amino acids long. Unmatched junction bases numbered 7, after V lost 5 bases and J lost 7 bases. Germline V gene data show CDR1 as MNHEY and CDR2 as SVGAGI. The CDR3 loop is CASSQQGRVEKLFF. As DNA, the CDR3 is TGTGCCAGCAGTCAACAGGGGAGAGTTGAAAAACTGTTTTTT.

The chain joins TRBV11-3 to TRBJ2-1; possibly TRBD2 for D (5 bases). This CDR3 comprises 14 residues. Trimming removed 2 bases at V and 6 bases at J, with 11 bases between. CDR1 and CDR2 from the germline V gene are SGHNT and YENEEA. The CDR3 DNA reads as TGTGCCAGCAGCTTAATGTCCACTAGCAATGAGCAGTTCTTC. Protein: CASSLMSTSNEQFF.

V usage is TRBV18 and J usage is TRBJ1-1, with 7 nucleotides matching TRBD1. CDR1 and CDR2 from the germline V gene are KGHSH and LQKENI. This CDR3 is built from 16 residues. J gave up 2 bases and V 8 bases, and 14 bases lay outside the gene matches. The CDR3 loop reads CASRVTSGGPNTEAFF. The DNA for the CDR3 is TGTGCCAGCCGGGTCACTTCAGGGGGGCCAAACACTGAAGCTTTCTTT.

J is TRBJ2-3 and V is TRBV14, with 7 bases that match TRBD1. The CDR3 contains 16 residues. Germline V gives CDR1 SGHDN, CDR2 FVKESK. The V gene end was trimmed by 5 bases and the J gene end by 0 bases; junction bases not matched to a gene: 8. In nucleotides, the CDR3 is TGTGCCAGCAGCAAACAGACAGGGTATAGCACAGATACGCAGTATTTT. Its translation is CASSKQTGYSTDTQYF.

CDR3: CASSPLYQTQETQYF. The CDR3 coding sequence is TGTGCCAGCAGCCCCTTGTACCAGACACAAGAGACCCAGTACTTC. The rearrangement joins TRBV9 to TRBJ2-5; D not resolved. This CDR3 region has 15 residues. V lost 4 bases and J 2 bases, leaving 15 bases between the germline ends. The germline V gene encodes CDR1 SGDLS and CDR2 YYNGEE.

The chain couples TRBV5-5 to TRBJ1-2, with a tentative D call TRBD1 (5 bases). Germline assignment: CDR1 SGHKS and CDR2 YYEKEE (reference sequence). The CDR3 contains 15 residues. V gave up 0 bases and J gave up 4 bases, with 13 bases separating them. The CDR3 DNA follows: TGTGCCAGCAGCTTGGGGTTGCAGGGTTCCTATGGCTACACCTTC. This sequence encodes CASSLGLQGSYGYTF.

A remark on this clone: One end of the junction does not line up with germline, which may come from a read error. This chain uses TRBV7-7 with TRBJ2-5; 7 nucleotides match TRBD1. There are 14 residues in the CDR3. CDR1 is SSHAT, CDR2 FNYEAQ, per germline (reference sequence). This CDR3 is CASSSLQGVETQYF. Here the CDR3 DNA reads TGTGCTAGCAGCTCCCTCCAGGGGGTAGAGACCCAGTACTTC.

The V gene is TRBV7-8, the J gene TRBJ1-1, with D maybe TRBD1 (6 bases). CDR1 is SGHVS, CDR2 FQNEAQ, per germline. CDR3 length: 14 amino acids. The V end lost 4 bases, the J end lost 6 bases, and 15 bases lay between the germline ends. CDR3 protein: CASSSFQGIAEAFF. The CDR3 DNA reads TGTGCCAGCAGCTCTTTTCAGGGGATCGCTGAAGCTTTCTTT.

J is TRBJ2-2 and V is TRBV6-4; tentatively, D is TRBD2 (5 bases). CDR1 MRHNA and CDR2 SNTAGT come from the germline V gene. V was cut by 7 bases and J by 8 bases, with 20 bases left in between. CDR3 size: 15 residues. The DNA for the CDR3 is TGTGCCAGCACTCTTCCCGGAGGTAGTTATGGGGAGCTGTTTTTT. Protein sequence: CASTLPGGSYGELFF.

The chain carries TRBV7-8 and TRBJ2-1; tentative D call: TRBD1 (6 bases). This CDR3 contains 16 residues. Germline CDR1 SGHVS, CDR2 FQNEAQ. The V end was cut by 1 base, the J end by 6 bases, with 16 bases between. In nucleotides, the CDR3 is TGTGCCAGCAGCTTAGATGGGGGCTGGGATGGCAATGAGCAGTTCTTC. Translation: CASSLDGGWDGNEQFF.

V and J are TRBV5-4 and TRBJ1-1; weak D call: TRBD1 (6 bases). The germline V gene has CDR1 SGHNT and CDR2 YYREEE (reference sequence). The length of the CDR3 is 15 residues. Trimming stripped 4 bases from V and 1 base from J, with 14 bases between. The CDR3 bases are TGTGCCAGCAGCCCCGGGACACAACGGAACACTGAAGCTTTCTTT. The encoded protein is CASSPGTQRNTEAFF.

In this sample, this clone turned up a few times. The V and J genes are TRBV7-2 and TRBJ2-1; D unresolved. The V gene's germline CDR1 is SGHTA and CDR2 FQGNSA. Trimming took 4 bases from V and 5 from J, leaving 15 bases between them. CDR3 size: 15 residues. The CDR3 DNA is TGTGCCAGCAGCTCATCGGTTACTCTAAACAATGAGCAGTTCTTC. It yields the protein CASSSSVTLNNEQFF.

This chain links TRBV4-3 with TRBJ2-7, with TRBD1 identical over 8 bases. The V gene's germline CDR1 is LGHNA and CDR2 YSLEER. CDR3 length: 14 amino acids. V was pared by 1 base and J by 3 bases, with 2 bases of the junction left unmatched. The CDR3: CASSQATGGYEQYF. The CDR3 bases are TGCGCCAGCAGCCAAGCTACAGGGGGCTACGAGCAGTACTTC.

This clone is a singleton in its sample. V and J are TRBV4-1 and TRBJ2-3, with 12 bases fitting TRBD2. The CDR3 runs 18 residues. Germline CDR1 reads MGHRA; CDR2 reads YSYEKL. J lost 1 base, V lost 4 bases, and 9 bases had no gene match. CDR3 coding DNA: TGCGCCAGCAGCCCTACTCTAGCGGGGGGGCGGGGCACAGATACGCAGTATTTT. Residues: CASSPTLAGGRGTDTQYF.

The chain couples TRBV10-3 to TRBJ2-2; tentatively, D is TRBD1 (5 bases). The germline V and J ends were trimmed by 10 bases and 6 bases, with 12 bases remaining between them. Germline V gene lookup returns CDR1 ENHRY and CDR2 SYGVKD. The CDR3 length is 12 residues. The CDR3 sequence is CASTGVAGELFF. Here the CDR3 DNA reads TGTGCCAGCACAGGTGTGGCCGGGGAGCTGTTTTTT.